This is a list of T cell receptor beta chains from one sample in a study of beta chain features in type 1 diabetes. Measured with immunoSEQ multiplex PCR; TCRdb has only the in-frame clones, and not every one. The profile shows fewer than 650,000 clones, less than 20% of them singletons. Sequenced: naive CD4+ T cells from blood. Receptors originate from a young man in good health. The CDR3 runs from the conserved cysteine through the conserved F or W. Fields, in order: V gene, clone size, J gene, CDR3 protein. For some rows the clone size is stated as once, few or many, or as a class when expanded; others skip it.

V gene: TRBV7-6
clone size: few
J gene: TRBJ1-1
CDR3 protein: CASSPTGFPNTEAFF

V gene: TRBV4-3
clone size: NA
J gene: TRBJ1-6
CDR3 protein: CASSQDFMKSPLHF

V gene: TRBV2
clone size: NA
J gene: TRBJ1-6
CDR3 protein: CASRVRDRGSSGNSPLHF

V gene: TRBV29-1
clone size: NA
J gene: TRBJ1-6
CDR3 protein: CSVMEGQNNSPLHF

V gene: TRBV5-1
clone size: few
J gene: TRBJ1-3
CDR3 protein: CASSIGQGLTGNTIYF

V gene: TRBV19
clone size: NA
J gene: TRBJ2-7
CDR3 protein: CASSPPTDSYEQYF

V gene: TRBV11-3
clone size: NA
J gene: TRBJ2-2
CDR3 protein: CASSLGTANTGELFF

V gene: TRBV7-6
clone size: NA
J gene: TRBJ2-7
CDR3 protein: CASSLGQGSSYEQYF

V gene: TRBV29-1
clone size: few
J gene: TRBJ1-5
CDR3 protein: CSVALTGGSNQPQHF

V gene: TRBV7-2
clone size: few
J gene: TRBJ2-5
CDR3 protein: CASSLVWGPETQYF

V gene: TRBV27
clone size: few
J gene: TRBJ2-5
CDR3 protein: CASSLQGQGGGTQYF

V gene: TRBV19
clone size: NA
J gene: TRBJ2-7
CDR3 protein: CASSTALDSYEQYF

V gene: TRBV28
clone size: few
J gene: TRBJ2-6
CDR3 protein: CASSKQVQAGANVLTF

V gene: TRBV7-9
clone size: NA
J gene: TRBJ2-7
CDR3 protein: CASSQLGLAGDVEQYF

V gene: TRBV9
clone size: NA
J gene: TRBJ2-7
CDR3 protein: CASSLGGTPSNEQYF

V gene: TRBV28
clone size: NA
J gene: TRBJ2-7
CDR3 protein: CASSFLYSSVHEQYF

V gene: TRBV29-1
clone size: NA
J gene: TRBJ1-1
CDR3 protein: CSVAHRADTEAFF

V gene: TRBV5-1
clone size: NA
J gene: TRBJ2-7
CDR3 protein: CASSLETGVHEQYF